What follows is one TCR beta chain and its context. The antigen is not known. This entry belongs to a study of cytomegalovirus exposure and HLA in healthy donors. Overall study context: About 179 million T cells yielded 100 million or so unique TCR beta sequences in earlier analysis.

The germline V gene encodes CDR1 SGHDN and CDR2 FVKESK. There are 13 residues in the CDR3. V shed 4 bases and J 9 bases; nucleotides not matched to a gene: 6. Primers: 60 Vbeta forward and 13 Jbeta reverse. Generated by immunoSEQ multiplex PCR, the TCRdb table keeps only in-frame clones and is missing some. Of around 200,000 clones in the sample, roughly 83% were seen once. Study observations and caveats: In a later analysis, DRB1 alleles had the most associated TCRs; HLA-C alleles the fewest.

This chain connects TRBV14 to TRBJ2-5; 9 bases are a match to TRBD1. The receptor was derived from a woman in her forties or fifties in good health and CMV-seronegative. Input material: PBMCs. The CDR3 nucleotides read TGTGCCAGCAGCCTTTTGACAGGGGGGGCCCAGTACTTC. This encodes CASSLLTGGAQYF.